These 5 T cell receptor beta chains were all obtained from the same sample, sequenced in a study of blood T cells in healthy people across ages. Next came a second PCR, run for about 6 to 12 cycles, which used a sample-barcoded 5' primer along with a J-beta primer mix. MiXCR was run by TCRdb on the 5' RACE reads, yielding one entry per CDR3 protein. The sample lists about 640,000 distinct CDR3 sequences, approximately 30% seen once, with approximately 15% in the top ten. The sample taken for sequencing was blood. The receptors here all came from a woman aged 80 or older in good health.

This clonotype came up many times. The chain uses TRBV6-5 and TRBJ1-1, with 8 bases that match TRBD1. The CDR3 spans 14 residues. V lost 6 bases and J lost 4; bases outside the gene matches: 7. Germline CDR1 reads MNHEY; CDR2 reads SVGAGI. CDR3 in DNA: TGTGCCAGCAGCCCAGGGGGCTCTGGCACTGAAGCTTTCTTT. Translating gives CASSPGGSGTEAFF.

This clonotype has just a few counts. Being one base from a much bigger clone, this may be a read error. The V and J genes are TRBV29-1 and TRBJ2-1, with D possibly TRBD2 on 6 matching bases. Per the germline V gene, CDR1 is SQVTM and CDR2 is ANQGSEA. Trimming cost V 7 bases and J 13 bases, with 23 bases left between them. CDR3 size: 13 residues. The CDR3 coding sequence is TGCAGCGCTTGCCGGGACTCCCCAAGGACCCAGTTCTTC. Translating it yields CSACRDSPRTQFF.

V and J are TRBV28 and TRBJ1-2, with 9 bases that match TRBD1. Germline V gives CDR1 MDHEN, CDR2 SYDVKM. Unmatched junction bases numbered 8, after V lost 7 bases and J lost 5 bases. This CDR3 has 14 residues. The CDR3 spells CASIEQGATYGYTF. The DNA for the CDR3 is TGTGCCAGCATTGAACAGGGGGCTACGTATGGCTACACCTTC.

This chain uses TRBV12-3 or TRBV12-4 with TRBJ2-2; tentative D call: TRBD1 (6 bases). This CDR3 is built from 16 residues. V was clipped by 5 bases and J by 2 bases, with 15 bases between them. CDR3 loop: CASSRTTGRNTGELFF. CDR3 DNA sequence: TGTGCCAGCAGTCGGACGACAGGACGAAACACCGGGGAGCTGTTTTTT.

This clonotype has at least ten counts. It may be a read error: a sequence one base away is much more abundant. The chain couples TRBV4-2 to TRBJ2-1; tentatively, D is TRBD2 (6 bases). The DNA end is a closer match to TRBJ2-7, so the J assignment may be wrong. This CDR3 comprises 16 residues. Germline assignment: CDR1 LGHNA and CDR2 YNFKEQ. In DNA form, the CDR3 reads TGTGCCAGCAGCGCAACGCTAGCGTTGGCCTACAATGAGCAGTACTTC. It encodes CASSATLALAYNEQYF.